A selection of T cell receptor beta chains follows, all from one sample in a study of blood T cell repertoires in COVID-19. Profiled with immunoSEQ multiplex PCR; TCRdb holds only in-frame clones, not every one. The repertoire includes roughly 190,000 clones, more than 75% of them detected once, and roughly a sixth sits in the top ten. Sample: PBMCs or T cells enriched from blood (not recorded which). These receptor sequences come from a woman in her forties or fifties with acute COVID-19. The CDR3 runs from the conserved cysteine through the conserved F or W. The order of the fields is V gene, J gene, D gene, clone size, CDR3 DNA, CDR3 protein. D genes are given only for firm matches. Only part of the rows carry a size: once, few, many, or a class if the clone is expanded.

v_gene: TRBV21-1
j_gene: TRBJ1-1
d_gene: -
abundance: -
CDR3nt: TGTGCCAGCAGCAAAGCGCCAGGGTTGAACACTGAAGCTTTCTTT
CDR3aa: CASSKAPGLNTEAFF

v_gene: TRBV4-3
j_gene: TRBJ1-4
d_gene: -
abundance: -
CDR3nt: TGCGCCAGCAGCCAAGATCCGGGGCAGGGGGAAAAACTGTTTTTT
CDR3aa: CASSQDPGQGEKLFF

v_gene: TRBV7-8
j_gene: TRBJ1-4
d_gene: TRBD1
abundance: -
CDR3nt: TGTGCCAGCAGCTTAGTTATGGGACAGGTCGAAAAACTGTTTTTT
CDR3aa: CASSLVMGQVEKLFF

v_gene: TRBV3-1/TRBV3-2
j_gene: TRBJ1-5
d_gene: -
abundance: -
CDR3nt: TGTGCCAGCAGCCAAGATCCTGGCAGTCTCAATCAGCCCCAGCATTTT
CDR3aa: CASSQDPGSLNQPQHF

v_gene: TRBV28
j_gene: TRBJ2-3
d_gene: TRBD1
abundance: once
CDR3nt: TGTGCCAGCAGGCGACAGGGGGCTAGGACAGATACGCAGTATTTT
CDR3aa: CASRRQGARTDTQYF

v_gene: TRBV14
j_gene: TRBJ1-1
d_gene: -
abundance: -
CDR3nt: TGTGCCAGCAGCCAAGAGGGGGGGAGGCCGCCGGGCACTGAAGCTTTCTTT
CDR3aa: CASSQEGGRPPGTEAFF

v_gene: TRBV21-1
j_gene: TRBJ2-1
d_gene: -
abundance: -
CDR3nt: TGTGCCAGCAGCAAAGTACTAGCGGGTTACCCCAATGAGCAGTTCTTC
CDR3aa: CASSKVLAGYPNEQFF

v_gene: TRBV2
j_gene: TRBJ1-2
d_gene: TRBD1
abundance: few
CDR3nt: TGTGCCAGCATTATCTTTGGACAGGGGGAGAGCTACACCTTC
CDR3aa: CASIIFGQGESYTF

v_gene: TRBV28
j_gene: TRBJ1-2
d_gene: TRBD1
abundance: -
CDR3nt: TGTGCCAGCAGCCAATATGGGACAGGGGTCCTTTTC
CDR3aa: CASSQYGTGVLF

v_gene: TRBV30
j_gene: TRBJ1-5
d_gene: -
abundance: few
CDR3nt: TGTGCCTGGAGTGATATAGTTAGCAATCAGCCCCAGCATTTT
CDR3aa: CAWSDIVSNQPQHF

v_gene: TRBV5-1
j_gene: TRBJ2-2
d_gene: TRBD1
abundance: -
CDR3nt: TGCGCCAGCAGCTTGCGACAGGGGGACACCGGGGAGCTGTTTTTT
CDR3aa: CASSLRQGDTGELFF

v_gene: TRBV11-2
j_gene: TRBJ2-1
d_gene: -
abundance: -
CDR3nt: TGTGCCAGCAGCTTAGGGGGCATCTCCCGCTCCTACAATGAGCAGTTCTTC
CDR3aa: CASSLGGISRSYNEQFF

v_gene: TRBV7-9
j_gene: TRBJ2-3
d_gene: TRBD2
abundance: -
CDR3nt: TGTGCCAGCAGCCTAGGCGCTAGCGGGGATACAGATACGCAGTATTTT
CDR3aa: CASSLGASGDTDTQYF

v_gene: TRBV6-5
j_gene: TRBJ2-2
d_gene: -
abundance: -
CDR3nt: TGTGCCAGCAGTTCACAGGGGGGGGACACCGGGGAGCTGTTTTTT
CDR3aa: CASSSQGGDTGELFF

v_gene: TRBV28
j_gene: TRBJ2-3
d_gene: -
abundance: once
CDR3nt: TGTGCCAGCAGTTTATTAGACAGGGGAGGGAGCACAGATACGCAGTATTTT
CDR3aa: CASSLLDRGGSTDTQYF

v_gene: TRBV5-1
j_gene: TRBJ1-1
d_gene: -
abundance: few
CDR3nt: TGCGCCAGCAGCTTGTCGGTCCCGAACACTGAAGCTTTCTTT
CDR3aa: CASSLSVPNTEAFF

v_gene: TRBV6-2/TRBV6-3
j_gene: TRBJ2-6
d_gene: -
abundance: -
CDR3nt: TGTGCCAGCAGTTCCGGGAACTCTGGGGCCAACGTCCTGACTTTC
CDR3aa: CASSSGNSGANVLTF

v_gene: TRBV3-1/TRBV3-2
j_gene: TRBJ2-5
d_gene: TRBD2
abundance: few
CDR3nt: TGTGCCAGCAGCCAAGGCGGGGGGGCCGGTAGGGCCCAGTACTTC
CDR3aa: CASSQGGGAGRAQYF

v_gene: TRBV7-8
j_gene: TRBJ2-4
d_gene: -
abundance: once
CDR3nt: TGTGCCAGCAGAGACGAGGGGGACGACAAAAACATTCAGTACTTC
CDR3aa: CASRDEGDDKNIQYF

v_gene: TRBV28
j_gene: TRBJ1-1
d_gene: -
abundance: -
CDR3nt: TGTGCCAGCAGCACCCAAGGGGGGGGCCGCACTGAAGCTTTCTTT
CDR3aa: CASSTQGGGRTEAFF

v_gene: TRBV7-2
j_gene: TRBJ2-1
d_gene: TRBD2
abundance: -
CDR3nt: TGTGCCAGCAGCCCCACTAGCGGGGGGGCCAGGGAGCAGTTCTTC
CDR3aa: CASSPTSGGAREQFF

v_gene: TRBV6-5
j_gene: TRBJ1-1
d_gene: TRBD1
abundance: -
CDR3nt: TGTGCCAGCAGTTCCCGACGGGACAGGGTTGCTGAAGCTTTCTTT
CDR3aa: CASSSRRDRVAEAFF

v_gene: TRBV2
j_gene: TRBJ2-1
d_gene: TRBD1
abundance: -
CDR3nt: TGTGCCAGCAGTGTTGGGACAGTGGACAATGAGCAGTTCTTC
CDR3aa: CASSVGTVDNEQFF

v_gene: TRBV27
j_gene: TRBJ1-2
d_gene: TRBD1
abundance: few
CDR3nt: TGTGCCAGCAGTCCCAGGACAGGGGAGGGCTACACCTTC
CDR3aa: CASSPRTGEGYTF

v_gene: TRBV19
j_gene: TRBJ2-3
d_gene: -
abundance: -
CDR3nt: TGTGCCAGTAGTATGTACGAGGTCACAGATACGCAGTATTTT
CDR3aa: CASSMYEVTDTQYF

v_gene: TRBV7-2
j_gene: TRBJ1-4
d_gene: -
abundance: -
CDR3nt: TGTGCCAGCAGCTCCCCGATGCAGGGCCTGGGGTTGAAACTGTTTTTT
CDR3aa: CASSSPMQGLGLKLFF

v_gene: TRBV5-1
j_gene: TRBJ1-1
d_gene: -
abundance: -
CDR3nt: TGCGCCAGCAGGAGGGGACAACCGAACACTGAAGCTTTCTTT
CDR3aa: CASRRGQPNTEAFF

v_gene: TRBV6-5
j_gene: TRBJ1-2
d_gene: -
abundance: -
CDR3nt: TGTGCCAGCAGATTTGACAGTAACTATGGCTACACCTTC
CDR3aa: CASRFDSNYGYTF

v_gene: TRBV6-5
j_gene: TRBJ1-2
d_gene: TRBD1
abundance: -
CDR3nt: TGTGCCAGCACTTGGGACAGCTCTACCAACTATGGCTACACCTTC
CDR3aa: CASTWDSSTNYGYTF

v_gene: TRBV10-3
j_gene: TRBJ2-3
d_gene: TRBD2
abundance: -
CDR3nt: TGTGCCATCAGTTCCGGGACTAGCGGGGTGACAGATACGCAGTATTTT
CDR3aa: CAISSGTSGVTDTQYF

v_gene: TRBV28
j_gene: TRBJ1-5
d_gene: -
abundance: -
CDR3nt: TGTGCCAGCAGTTTATTGTACAGAAACAATCAGCCCCAGCATTTT
CDR3aa: CASSLLYRNNQPQHF

v_gene: TRBV7-2
j_gene: TRBJ1-2
d_gene: -
abundance: few
CDR3nt: TGTGCCAGCAGCTCATTAAGGGGCGTCTATGGCTACACCTTC
CDR3aa: CASSSLRGVYGYTF

v_gene: TRBV9
j_gene: TRBJ1-1
d_gene: TRBD1
abundance: -
CDR3nt: TGTGCCAGCAGCCCCAGGGGGGACAGTCTGAACACTGAAGCTTTCTTT
CDR3aa: CASSPRGDSLNTEAFF

v_gene: TRBV10-1
j_gene: TRBJ1-4
d_gene: -
abundance: -
CDR3nt: TGCGCCAGCCAGGACGGGGCAACTAATGAAAAACTGTTTTTT
CDR3aa: CASQDGATNEKLFF

v_gene: TRBV6-5
j_gene: TRBJ1-1
d_gene: -
abundance: -
CDR3nt: TGTGCCAGCACTTCAGTGGGGGCGGACACTGAAGCTTTCTTT
CDR3aa: CASTSVGADTEAFF

v_gene: TRBV6-5
j_gene: TRBJ1-5
d_gene: -
abundance: -
CDR3nt: TGTGCCAGCAGTCGGGGGACGGGGAACAATCAGCCCCAGCATTTT
CDR3aa: CASSRGTGNNQPQHF

v_gene: TRBV12-5
j_gene: TRBJ2-1
d_gene: -
abundance: -
CDR3nt: TGTGCTAGTGGCAACAATGAGCAGTTCTTC
CDR3aa: CASGNNEQFF

v_gene: TRBV4-1
j_gene: TRBJ1-3
d_gene: -
abundance: -
CDR3nt: TGCGCCAGCAGCCAAGATCAAGGGGTTATTTCCTCTGGAAACACCATATATTTT
CDR3aa: CASSQDQGVISSGNTIYF

v_gene: TRBV27
j_gene: TRBJ2-3
d_gene: TRBD2
abundance: -
CDR3nt: TGTGCCAGCAGTCCCCTCTTCGTTAGCGGGGGGGCCGATACGCAGTATTTT
CDR3aa: CASSPLFVSGGADTQYF

v_gene: TRBV5-1
j_gene: TRBJ2-2
d_gene: TRBD2
abundance: -
CDR3nt: TGCGCCAGCAGCCAAGCGGGGGTCACCGGGGAGCTGTTTTTT
CDR3aa: CASSQAGVTGELFF

v_gene: TRBV6-5
j_gene: TRBJ1-2
d_gene: TRBD1
abundance: -
CDR3nt: TGTGCCAGCAGACAGGACAGGGTACCCTATGGCTACACCTTC
CDR3aa: CASRQDRVPYGYTF

v_gene: TRBV13
j_gene: TRBJ1-1
d_gene: -
abundance: few
CDR3nt: TGTGCCAGCCGACCGGATTCGGGTGGAGCTTTCTTT
CDR3aa: CASRPDSGGAFF

v_gene: TRBV5-1
j_gene: TRBJ2-1
d_gene: TRBD1
abundance: once
CDR3nt: TGCGCCAGCAGCGCAACAGGGGAGAAGAGGGATGAGCAGTTCTTC
CDR3aa: CASSATGEKRDEQFF

v_gene: TRBV5-5
j_gene: TRBJ1-6
d_gene: -
abundance: -
CDR3nt: TGTGCCAGCAGCTTGACAGGGCAAAATTCACCCCTCCACTTT
CDR3aa: CASSLTGQNSPLHF

v_gene: TRBV27
j_gene: TRBJ2-6
d_gene: -
abundance: few
CDR3nt: TGTGCCAGCAAGAACCCACCAGGGCGCACTGGGGCCAACGTCCTGACTTTC
CDR3aa: CASKNPPGRTGANVLTF

v_gene: TRBV7-9
j_gene: TRBJ1-1
d_gene: -
abundance: -
CDR3nt: TGTGCCAGCAGCCTGTGGGGGGAGAACACTGAAGCTTTCTTT
CDR3aa: CASSLWGENTEAFF

v_gene: TRBV7-8
j_gene: TRBJ2-1
d_gene: -
abundance: -
CDR3nt: TGTGCCAGCAGCTTAATCCAGAGCGGTGAGCAGTTCTTC
CDR3aa: CASSLIQSGEQFF

v_gene: TRBV5-1
j_gene: TRBJ1-2
d_gene: -
abundance: -
CDR3nt: TGCGCCAGCAGCTTGAACAGGGCGAACTATGGCTACACCTTC
CDR3aa: CASSLNRANYGYTF

v_gene: TRBV4-2
j_gene: TRBJ1-1
d_gene: -
abundance: -
CDR3nt: TGTGCCAGCAGCCAAGCGGGAACAGGGCCGAGGAACACTGAAGCTTTCTTT
CDR3aa: CASSQAGTGPRNTEAFF

v_gene: TRBV28
j_gene: TRBJ1-1
d_gene: -
abundance: -
CDR3nt: TGTGCCAGCAGTAACAGAGGGGGAACTGAAGCTTTCTTT
CDR3aa: CASSNRGGTEAFF

v_gene: TRBV5-1
j_gene: TRBJ1-2
d_gene: -
abundance: few
CDR3nt: TGCGCCAGCAGCTTGGGTGGACAGTCTAACTATGGCTACACCTTC
CDR3aa: CASSLGGQSNYGYTF

v_gene: TRBV5-1
j_gene: TRBJ2-3
d_gene: TRBD1
abundance: -
CDR3nt: TGCGCCAGCAGCTCCAGACAGGGAACAGATACGCAGTATTTT
CDR3aa: CASSSRQGTDTQYF

v_gene: TRBV6-2/TRBV6-3
j_gene: TRBJ2-3
d_gene: TRBD1
abundance: once
CDR3nt: TGTGCCAGCAGTTACCCTAGAACACGGGACAGGGACCGAGATACGCAGTATTTT
CDR3aa: CASSYPRTRDRDRDTQYF

v_gene: TRBV29-1
j_gene: TRBJ2-3
d_gene: -
abundance: -
CDR3nt: TGCAGCGTGGCTAGCGAAAGCACAGATACGCAGTATTTT
CDR3aa: CSVASESTDTQYF